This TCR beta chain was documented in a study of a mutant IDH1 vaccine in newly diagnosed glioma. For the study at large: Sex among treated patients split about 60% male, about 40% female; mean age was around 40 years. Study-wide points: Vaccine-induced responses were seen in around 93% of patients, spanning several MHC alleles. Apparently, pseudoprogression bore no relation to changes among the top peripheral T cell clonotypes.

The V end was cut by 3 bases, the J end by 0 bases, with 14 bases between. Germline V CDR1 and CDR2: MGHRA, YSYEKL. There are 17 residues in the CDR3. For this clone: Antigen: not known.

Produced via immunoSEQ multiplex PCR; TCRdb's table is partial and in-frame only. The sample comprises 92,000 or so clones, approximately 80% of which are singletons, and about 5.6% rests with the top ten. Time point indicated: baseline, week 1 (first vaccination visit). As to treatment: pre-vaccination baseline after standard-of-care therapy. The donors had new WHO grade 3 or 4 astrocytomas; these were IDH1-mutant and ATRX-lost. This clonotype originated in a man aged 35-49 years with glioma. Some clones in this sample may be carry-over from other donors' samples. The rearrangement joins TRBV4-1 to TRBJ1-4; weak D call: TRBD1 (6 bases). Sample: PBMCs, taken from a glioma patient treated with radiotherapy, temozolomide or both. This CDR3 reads CASSQGGQISTNEKLFF. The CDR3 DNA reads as TGCGCCAGCAGCCAGGGGGGACAAATTTCAACTAATGAAAAACTGTTTTTT.